Each of the 8 T cell receptor beta chains below was sequenced from the same sample in a study of T cell repertoires in cytomegalovirus infection. Each CDR3 protein gets one entry after TCRdb re-called the reads with MiXCR. This sample has under 600,000 distinct CDR3 sequences, with approximately 15% found just once. Source material: CD8+ T cells from PBMCs. The receptors stem from a human donor in good health (CMV status not recorded). Some clones in this sample may be carry-over from other donors' samples.

The chain links TRBV24-1 to TRBJ2-1; a weak D match, TRBD1 (6 bases). CDR1 is KGHDR, CDR2 SFDVKD, per germline. Trimming stripped 5 bases from V and 0 bases from J, with 10 bases between. The CDR3 has 15 amino acids. This chain's CDR3 is CATSGGGISYNEQFF. CDR3 coding DNA: TGTGCCACCAGTGGAGGGGGTATCTCCTACAATGAGCAGTTCTTC.

This clonotype turned up a few times. The rearrangement uses TRBV19 and TRBJ1-2; TRBD1 is a possible D gene (6 bases). Trimming left V 7 bases short and J 8 bases short, with 17 bases between. Germline V gene sequence: CDR1 LNHDA, CDR2 SQIVND (reference sequence). The CDR3 has 13 residues. Here the CDR3 reads CASKNKKGDGYTF. For the CDR3, the DNA is TGTGCCAGTAAAAATAAGAAGGGGGACGGCTACACCTTC.

This clonotype was seen a handful of times. The chain uses TRBV5-1 and TRBJ2-7; 10 bases are a match to TRBD2. The germline CDR1 and CDR2 sequences are SGHRS and YFSETQ. The CDR3 consists of 19 residues. V lost 0 bases to trimming and J lost 5 bases; unmatched junction nucleotides: 17. This CDR3 is CASSLAGLSSGRRADEQYF. The CDR3 region has the DNA TGCGCCAGCAGCTTGGCCGGGTTATCTAGCGGGAGACGGGCTGACGAGCAGTACTTC. The full variable domain, in which reference TRBV5-1 and TRBJ2-7 provide the parts outside the CDR3, is KAGVTQTPRYLIKTRGQQVTLSCSPISGHRSVSWYQQTPGQGLQFLFEYFSETQRNKGNFPGRFSGRQFSNSRSEMNVSTLELGDSALYLCASSLAGLSSGRRADEQYFGPGTRLTVT.

This clonotype was counted many times. The CDR3 reads CAISPDPEWTYEQYF. CDR3 sequence (DNA): TGTGCCATCAGCCCGGACCCTGAATGGACCTACGAGCAGTACTTC. The chain combines TRBV10-3 with TRBJ2-7; no clear D. Per germline, CDR1 ENHRY and CDR2 SYGVKD. Trimming stripped 6 bases from V and 2 bases from J, with 17 bases between. The CDR3 is made up of 15 amino acids.

This clonotype has just a few counts. The V and J genes are TRBV4-2 and TRBJ2-1, with 7 bases matching TRBD2. The ends lost 8 bases at V and 0 bases at J; junction bases unmatched: 16. CDR1 and CDR2 from the germline V gene are LGHNA and YNFKEQ. The CDR3 has 18 amino acids. Here the CDR3 reads CASQAGASGVSSYNEQFF. The CDR3 region has the DNA TGTGCCAGCCAAGCCGGCGCTAGCGGAGTGAGCTCCTACAATGAGCAGTTCTTC.

The chain links TRBV9 to TRBJ1-3; tentative D call: TRBD1 (5 bases). The CDR3 is 14 residues long. Germline loops: CDR1 SGDLS, CDR2 YYNGEE. V was trimmed by 5 bases and J by 2 bases, leaving 11 bases between them. The CDR3 here is CASSDRGAGNTIYF. The CDR3 nucleotides are TGTGCCAGCAGTGACCGGGGGGCTGGAAACACCATATATTTT.

Only a few counts were recorded for this clonotype. The chain employs TRBV4-2 and TRBJ1-2; D not certain. The CDR3 has 13 amino acids. Germline CDR1 LGHNA, CDR2 YNFKEQ. The V and J ends lost 1 base and 9 bases respectively, with 12 bases between them. Here the CDR3 reads CASSQGLPGSYTF. CDR3 nucleotide sequence: TGTGCCAGCAGCCAAGGCTTACCGGGCAGCTACACCTTC.

This clonotype has only a few counts. The chain recombines TRBV2 with TRBJ1-5, with D uncertain. V shed 5 bases and J shed 0 bases, with 20 bases lying between them. Germline loops: CDR1 SNHLY, CDR2 FYNNEI. The CDR3 extends over 18 amino acids. The CDR3 DNA follows: TGTGCCAGCAGTACCGGGCCCTCCGGTTCTTATAGCAATCAGCCCCAGCATTTT. It encodes CASSTGPSGSYSNQPQHF.